The 29 T cell receptor beta chains in this list originate from one sample, sequenced in a study of graft-versus-host responses after intestinal transplantation. Assay used: immunoSEQ multiplex PCR; TCRdb lists only in-frame clones, some missing. The sample lists just over 40,000 clones; about 90% were seen once. The source material was PBMCs, sampled around 320 days after intestinal transplant. Source of these receptors: a human patient who received an intestinal transplant, so some T cells may come from the graft donor.

The chain employs TRBV5-1 and TRBJ1-5, with 7 bases identical to TRBD1. The CDR3 consists of 16 residues. V dropped 4 bases and J dropped 0; count of bases not matched to a gene: 7. Germline CDR1 SGHRS, CDR2 YFSETQ. The CDR3 region is CASSPGGGYSNQPQHF. Here the CDR3 DNA reads TGCGCCAGCAGCCCAGGGGGTGGCTATAGCAATCAGCCCCAGCATTTT.

This clone was counted a few times. The chain has TRBV5-5 and TRBJ2-6, with 7 positions matching TRBD1. This CDR3 has 15 amino acids. J lost 3 bases, V lost 4 bases, and 4 bases had no gene match. The germline V gene has CDR1 SGHKS and CDR2 YYEKEE (reference sequence). The CDR3 sequence: CASSTQGFGANVLTF. The CDR3 nucleotides are TGTGCCAGCAGCACACAGGGGTTTGGGGCCAACGTCCTGACTTTC.

This chain connects TRBV4-1 to TRBJ2-7; 8 nucleotides match TRBD2. This CDR3 is built from 16 residues. V lost 3 bases and J lost 4; bases outside the gene matches: 11. In germline, CDR1 is MGHRA, CDR2 YSYEKL. CDR3 coding DNA: TGCGCCAGCAGCCAGATCTTGAGCGGGAGCACGTACGAGCAGTACTTC. Encoded protein: CASSQILSGSTYEQYF.

The J gene is TRBJ1-1, the V gene TRBV14, with D uncertain. The germline CDR1 and CDR2 sequences are SGHDN and FVKESK. V lost 0 bases and J 4 bases, leaving 15 bases between the germline ends. The CDR3 has 16 residues. The CDR3 sequence: CASSQELPRMGTEAFF. DNA for the CDR3: TGTGCCAGCAGCCAAGAACTACCTAGGATGGGCACTGAAGCTTTCTTT.

The chain employs TRBV18 and TRBJ2-4; perhaps TRBD2 as D (6 bases). CDR1 and CDR2 (germline): KGHSH, LQKENI. The CDR3 loop spans 14 amino acids. Trimming left V 3 bases short and J 9 bases short, with 15 bases between. This CDR3 is CASSPAGTQSIQYF. CDR3 nucleotides: TGTGCCAGCTCACCGGCGGGGACGCAAAGCATTCAGTACTTC.

The chain carries TRBV18 and TRBJ2-1; D uncertain. The germline V gene encodes CDR1 KGHSH and CDR2 LQKENI. The CDR3 runs to 13 residues. V was trimmed by 2 bases and J by 5 bases, leaving 7 bases between them. This CDR3 is CASSPRRDNEQFF. CDR3 bases: TGTGCCAGCTCACCAAGACGGGACAATGAGCAGTTCTTC.

This chain joins TRBV5-4 and TRBJ1-4, with 7 bases matching TRBD1. The CDR3 sequence is 16 residues long. With V trimmed by 0 bases and J by 5 bases, 7 bases remained unmatched. Germline assignment: CDR1 SGHNT and CDR2 YYREEE (reference sequence). The CDR3 spells CASSLAEETGNEKLFF. The CDR3 nucleotides are TGTGCCAGCAGCTTGGCCGAGGAGACAGGGAATGAAAAACTGTTTTTT.

This chain links TRBV6-5 with TRBJ1-4; no firm D call. V shed 0 bases and J shed 6 bases, with 11 bases lying between them. The CDR3 totals 15 residues. Germline CDR1 MNHEY, CDR2 SVGAGI. CDR3 residues: CASSYSPEEDEKLFF. DNA of the CDR3: TGTGCCAGCAGTTACTCACCCGAGGAAGATGAAAAACTGTTTTTT.

The CDR3 sequence: CASGLGGLEANVLTF. CDR3 sequence (DNA): TGTGCCAGCGGACTCGGGGGTTTGGAGGCCAACGTCCTGACTTTC. The chain employs TRBV6-1 and TRBJ2-6, with D possibly TRBD2 on 6 matching bases. V dropped 8 bases and J dropped 6 bases, with 17 bases sitting between them. CDR3 length equals 15 residues. Germline CDR1 reads MNHNS; CDR2 reads SASEGT.

The V call is TRBV6-4, the J call TRBJ2-3; D perhaps matches TRBD2 (6 bases). CDR3 length: 15 residues. Germline V gene lookup returns CDR1 MRHNA and CDR2 SNTAGT. The ends were cut back, 0 bases at V and 0 bases at J, with 7 bases in the middle. The CDR3 nucleotides are TGTGCCAGCAGTGACTCAGCGGGTAGCACAGATACGCAGTATTTT. Translated, it gives CASSDSAGSTDTQYF.

J is TRBJ1-2 and V is TRBV28; 7 positions agree with TRBD1. CDR3 length: 13 amino acids. Unmatched junction bases numbered 4, after V lost 6 bases and J lost 3 bases. Germline V lookup: CDR1 MDHEN, CDR2 SYDVKM. The CDR3 loop is CASSLTGDYGYTF. In nucleotides, the CDR3 is TGTGCCAGCAGCCTCACAGGGGACTATGGCTACACCTTC.

The J gene is TRBJ2-3, the V gene TRBV21-1; TRBD2 reflects the table's D call only, with no check against the DNA. TRBV21-1 is termed a pseudogene. CDR3 size: 17 residues. CDR3 amino acids: CASSKRGAGDITDTQYF. CDR3 coding DNA: TGTGCCAGCAGCAAAAGGGGAGCGGGCGATATCACAGATACGCAGTATTTT.

This clone was found once. This chain joins TRBV5-1 and TRBJ2-3; D might be TRBD1 or TRBD2, each matching 6 bases. The length of the CDR3 is 14 residues. V was trimmed by 4 bases and J by 0 bases, leaving 9 bases between them. Germline V gene data show CDR1 as SGHRS and CDR2 as YFSETQ. The CDR3 nucleotides read TGCGCCAGCAGCCCGGGGGCTAGCACAGATACGCAGTATTTT. Its translation: CASSPGASTDTQYF.

On this clone: The sample has other DNA sequences that encode this CDR3 too. This sequence joins TRBV29-1 and TRBJ2-3, with D unresolved. Germline values: CDR1 SQVTM, CDR2 ANQGSEA. V lost 3 bases and J 2 bases, leaving 0 bases between the germline ends. This CDR3 contains 10 residues. CDR3 region: CSVDTDTQYF. The CDR3, as DNA: TGCAGCGTTGACACAGATACGCAGTATTTT.

This chain uses TRBV28 with TRBJ2-5, with TRBD1 matching 8 bases. CDR1 and CDR2 from the germline V gene are MDHEN and SYDVKM. Trimming removed 4 bases from V and 5 bases from J; junction bases left unmatched: 12. The CDR3 has 16 amino acids. CDR3 loop: CASSSGTGFLRETQYF. DNA of the CDR3: TGTGCCAGCAGTTCTGGGACAGGATTCTTGAGGGAGACCCAGTACTTC.

The chain is built from TRBV2 and TRBJ1-3, with D possibly TRBD1 on 5 matching bases. Germline V gene lookup returns CDR1 SNHLY and CDR2 FYNNEI. The ends were cut back, 7 bases at V and 1 base at J, with 11 bases in the middle. The CDR3 length is 14 residues. The CDR3 DNA reads as TGTGCCAGCAAGGGACGCCAATCTGGAAACACCATATATTTT. It yields the protein CASKGRQSGNTIYF. Complete variable domain (other parts from reference TRBV2 and TRBJ1-3): EPEVTQTPSHQVTQMGQEVILRCVPISNHLYFYWYRQILGQKVEFLVSFYNNEISEKSEIFDDQFSVERPDGSNFTLKIRSTKLEDSAMYFCASKGRQSGNTIYFGEGSWLTVV.

The chain combines TRBV9 with TRBJ2-1; D uncertain. Looked up from germline, CDR1 is SGDLS and CDR2 is YYNGEE. Trimming pared 0 bases from V and 0 bases from J, leaving 7 bases between. The length of the CDR3 is 15 residues. The CDR3 sequence: CASSVGSSSYNEQFF. Written as DNA, the CDR3 is TGTGCCAGCAGCGTAGGATCAAGCTCCTACAATGAGCAGTTCTTC.

This clone was seen only once. The genes are TRBV9 and TRBJ2-3; 7 bases are shared with TRBD2. Trimming at V came to 4 bases and at J to 2 bases, leaving 7 bases not matched to a gene. The CDR3 length is 15 residues. The V gene's germline CDR1 is SGDLS and CDR2 YYNGEE. The CDR3 reads CASSPSGRNTDTQYF. As DNA, the CDR3 is TGTGCCAGCAGCCCTAGCGGACGTAACACAGATACGCAGTATTTT.

The V gene is TRBV5-1, the J gene TRBJ1-1, with unresolved D. This CDR3 comprises 14 residues. CDR1 is SGHRS, CDR2 YFSETQ, per germline. With 4 bases removed from V and 0 bases from J, the gap between germline ends came to 10 bases. The CDR3 DNA reads as TGCGCCAGCAGCACCACAGTTATGAACACTGAAGCTTTCTTT. It encodes CASSTTVMNTEAFF.

The genes are TRBV19 and TRBJ1-5; a weak D match, TRBD1 (6 bases). This CDR3 comprises 14 residues. Germline V lookup: CDR1 LNHDA, CDR2 SQIVND (reference sequence). The germline V and J ends were trimmed by 5 bases and 0 bases, with 8 bases remaining between them. The CDR3 nucleotides read TGTGCCAGTAGTCTGACAGGTAGCAATCAGCCCCAGCATTTT. Translation: CASSLTGSNQPQHF.

The chain uses TRBV6-1 and TRBJ2-3; D call uncertain. CDR1 and CDR2 (germline): MNHNS, SASEGT. The ends were cut back, 2 bases at V and 2 bases at J, with 8 bases in the middle. The CDR3 has 14 amino acids. CDR3 sequence (DNA): TGTGCCAGCAGTGAAACTGGCACCACAGATACGCAGTATTTT. Amino acids: CASSETGTTDTQYF.

The chain employs TRBV7-9 and TRBJ1-4, with 7 bases identical to TRBD1. The CDR3 runs 17 residues. Germline V CDR1 and CDR2: SEHNR, FQNEAQ (reference sequence). Trimming at V came to 5 bases and at J to 8 bases, leaving 17 bases not matched to a gene. For the CDR3, the DNA is TGTGCCAGCAGCCCCCAGGGGGAGGAACGTCTACGGGAAAAACTGTTTTTT. As protein: CASSPQGEERLREKLFF.

This chain joins TRBV5-1 and TRBJ1-2; D ambiguous. Germline CDR1 is SGHRS and CDR2 is YFSETQ. This CDR3 spans 15 amino acids. The V end lost 3 bases, the J end lost 2 bases, and 14 bases lay between the germline ends. This CDR3 reads CASSYDPPLNYGYTF. DNA for the CDR3: TGCGCCAGCAGCTATGACCCCCCCCTAAACTATGGCTACACCTTC.

This chain links TRBV30 with TRBJ1-4; D is undetermined. Germline CDR1 and CDR2: GTSNPN and SVGIG (reference sequence). V lost 4 bases and J lost 0, with 12 bases in between. CDR3 length: 15 residues. CDR3 coding DNA: TGTGCCTGGACCATGTACGGGACAACTAATGAAAAACTGTTTTTT. This translates into CAWTMYGTTNEKLFF. The entire variable domain, with the rest obtained from reference TRBV30 and TRBJ1-4, is as follows: SQTIHQWPATLVQPVGSPLSLECTVEGTSNPNLYWYRQAAGRGLQLLFYSVGIGQISSEVPQNLSASRPQDRQFILSSKKLLLSDSGFYLCAWTMYGTTNEKLFFGSGTQLSVL.

This clone was seen a single time. The J gene is TRBJ2-7, the V gene TRBV6-5, with no clear D. Trimming removed 4 bases from V and 4 bases from J, with 14 bases in between. Per germline, CDR1 MNHEY and CDR2 SVGAGI. The CDR3 totals 14 residues. Written as DNA, the CDR3 is TGTGCCAGCAGTTCCCTGGGTAATTCATACGAGCAGTACTTC. This sequence encodes CASSSLGNSYEQYF.

V and J are TRBV5-1 and TRBJ2-7; weak D call: TRBD2 (5 bases). The CDR3 is 14 amino acids. The ends were cut back, 7 bases at V and 0 bases at J, with 14 bases in the middle. Germline CDR1 SGHRS, CDR2 YFSETQ. The CDR3 DNA reads as TGCGCCAGCGGTTCCGGGGTAACCTCCTACGAGCAGTACTTC. It encodes CASGSGVTSYEQYF.

The CDR3 loop reads CASSLIGDYGYTF. The DNA for the CDR3 is TGTGCCAGCAGTTTAATCGGTGACTATGGCTACACCTTC. The chain combines TRBV28 with TRBJ1-2; D gene uncertain. V lost 2 bases and J lost 3, with 7 bases in between. Germline V gives CDR1 MDHEN, CDR2 SYDVKM. This CDR3 spans 13 amino acids.

CDR3 amino acids: CSDRQGYEQYF. For the CDR3, the DNA is TGCAGCGATCGACAGGGTTACGAGCAGTACTTC. The chain employs TRBV29-1 and TRBJ2-7; 7 nucleotides line up with TRBD1. The germline V gene has CDR1 SQVTM and CDR2 ANQGSEA. The CDR3 has 11 residues. V dropped 7 bases and J dropped 4; count of bases not matched to a gene: 4.

The chain uses TRBV29-1 and TRBJ2-5, with 9 bases aligning to TRBD1. Trimming cost V 5 bases and J 3 bases; bases outside gene matches: 1. This CDR3 has 12 residues. Germline-derived CDR1 and CDR2 are SQVTM and ANQGSEA. In DNA, the CDR3 is TGCAGCGTTTGGACAGGGGAAGAGACCCAGTACTTC. This codes for CSVWTGEETQYF. Looking up the rest from reference TRBV29-1 and TRBJ2-5 gives the full variable domain: SAVISQKPSRDICQRGTSLTIQCQVDSQVTMMFWYRQQPGQSLTLIATANQGSEATYESGFVIDKFPISRPNLTFSTLTVSNMSPEDSSIYLCSVWTGEETQYFGPGTRLLVL.